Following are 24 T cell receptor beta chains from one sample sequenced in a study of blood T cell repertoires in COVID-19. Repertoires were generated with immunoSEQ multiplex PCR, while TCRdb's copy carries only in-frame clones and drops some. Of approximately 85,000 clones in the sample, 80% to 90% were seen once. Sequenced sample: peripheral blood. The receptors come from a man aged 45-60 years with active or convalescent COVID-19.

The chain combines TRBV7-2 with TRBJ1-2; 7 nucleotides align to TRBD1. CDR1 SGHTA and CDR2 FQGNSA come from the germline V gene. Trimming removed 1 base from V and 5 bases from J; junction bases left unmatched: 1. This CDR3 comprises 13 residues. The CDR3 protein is CASSLGQGYGYTF. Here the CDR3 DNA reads TGTGCCAGCAGCTTAGGACAGGGTTATGGCTACACCTTC.

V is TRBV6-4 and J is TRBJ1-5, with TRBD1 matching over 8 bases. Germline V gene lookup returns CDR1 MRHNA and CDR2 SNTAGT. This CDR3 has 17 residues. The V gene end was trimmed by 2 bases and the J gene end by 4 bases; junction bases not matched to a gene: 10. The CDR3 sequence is CASSDLPGQGGNQPQHF. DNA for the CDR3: TGTGCCAGCAGTGACCTGCCAGGACAGGGAGGGAATCAGCCCCAGCATTTT.

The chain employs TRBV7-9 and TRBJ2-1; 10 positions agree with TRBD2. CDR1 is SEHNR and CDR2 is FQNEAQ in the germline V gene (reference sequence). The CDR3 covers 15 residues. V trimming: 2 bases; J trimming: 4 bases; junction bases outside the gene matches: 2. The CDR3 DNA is TGTGCCAGCAGCTTAAGGACTAGCGGTTACAATGAGCAGTTCTTC. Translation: CASSLRTSGYNEQFF.

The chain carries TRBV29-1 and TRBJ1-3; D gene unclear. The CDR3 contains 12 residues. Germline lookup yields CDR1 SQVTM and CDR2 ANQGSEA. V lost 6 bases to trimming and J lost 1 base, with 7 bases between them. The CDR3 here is CSVTGSGNTIYF. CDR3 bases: TGCAGCGTGACGGGGTCTGGAAACACCATATATTTT.

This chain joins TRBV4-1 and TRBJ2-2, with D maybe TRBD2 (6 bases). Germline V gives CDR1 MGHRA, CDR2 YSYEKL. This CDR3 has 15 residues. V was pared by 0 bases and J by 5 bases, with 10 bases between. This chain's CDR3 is CASSQELRGTGELFF. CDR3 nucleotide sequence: TGCGCCAGCAGCCAAGAACTACGGGGGACCGGGGAGCTGTTTTTT.

The CDR3 is CASSKGTARETQYF. CDR3 coding DNA: TGTGCCAGCAGTAAAGGGACAGCTCGGGAGACCCAGTACTTC. The chain uses TRBV6-6 and TRBJ2-5, with TRBD1 matching 7 bases. V lost 5 bases, J lost 5 bases, and 8 bases stayed unmatched. From germline, CDR1 is MNHNY and CDR2 SVGAGI (reference sequence). CDR3 size: 14 residues.

CDR3 in DNA: TGTGCCAGCTCACCAAGAGGAAGCCCTGGACTCGATGAGCAGTTCTTC. Translated, it gives CASSPRGSPGLDEQFF. The chain is built from TRBV18 and TRBJ2-1, with D perhaps TRBD2 (5 bases). The V and J ends lost 2 bases and 8 bases respectively, with 19 bases between them. In germline, CDR1 is KGHSH, CDR2 LQKENI. This CDR3 has 16 residues.

CDR3 nucleotide sequence: TGTGCCAGCAGCTTGGTAGGAGTTAGTAGTAATTCACCCCTCCACTTT. Its translation: CASSLVGVSSNSPLHF. The rearrangement uses TRBV5-4 and TRBJ1-6; D not certain. The CDR3 runs to 16 residues. Germline V gives CDR1 SGHNT, CDR2 YYREEE (reference sequence). V lost 0 bases to trimming and J lost 6 bases, with 13 bases between them.

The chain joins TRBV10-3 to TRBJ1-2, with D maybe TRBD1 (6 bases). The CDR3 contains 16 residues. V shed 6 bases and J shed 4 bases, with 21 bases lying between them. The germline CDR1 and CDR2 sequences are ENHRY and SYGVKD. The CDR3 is CAIRPLGQYIAYGYTF. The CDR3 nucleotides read TGTGCCATCAGGCCCCTTGGACAGTACATCGCCTATGGCTACACCTTC.

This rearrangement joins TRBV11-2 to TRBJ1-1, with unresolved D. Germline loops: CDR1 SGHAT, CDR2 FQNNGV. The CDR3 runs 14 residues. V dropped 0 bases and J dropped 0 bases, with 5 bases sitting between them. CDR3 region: CASSLERLNTEAFF. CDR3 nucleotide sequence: TGTGCCAGCAGCTTAGAGAGGTTGAACACTGAAGCTTTCTTT.

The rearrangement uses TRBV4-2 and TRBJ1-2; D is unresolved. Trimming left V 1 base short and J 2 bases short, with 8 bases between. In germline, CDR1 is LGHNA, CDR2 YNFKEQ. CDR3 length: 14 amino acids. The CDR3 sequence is CASSQATENYGYTF. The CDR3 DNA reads TGTGCCAGCAGCCAAGCAACAGAAAACTATGGCTACACCTTC.

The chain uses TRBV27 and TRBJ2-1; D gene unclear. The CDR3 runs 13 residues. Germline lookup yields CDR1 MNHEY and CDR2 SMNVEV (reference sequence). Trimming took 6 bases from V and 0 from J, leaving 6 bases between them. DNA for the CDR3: TGTGCCAGCAGACAAAGCTCCTACAATGAGCAGTTCTTC. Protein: CASRQSSYNEQFF.

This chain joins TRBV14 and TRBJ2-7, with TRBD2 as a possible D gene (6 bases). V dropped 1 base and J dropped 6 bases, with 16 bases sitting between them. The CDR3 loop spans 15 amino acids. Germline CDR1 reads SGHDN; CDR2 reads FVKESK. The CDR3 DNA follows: TGTGCCAGCAGCCAAGGATCACCGGGACTTTTCGAGCAGTACTTC. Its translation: CASSQGSPGLFEQYF.

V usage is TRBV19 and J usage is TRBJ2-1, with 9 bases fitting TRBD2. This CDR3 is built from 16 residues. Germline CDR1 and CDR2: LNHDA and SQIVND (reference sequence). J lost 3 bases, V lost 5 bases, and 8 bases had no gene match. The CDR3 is CASSQGSGSGYNEQFF. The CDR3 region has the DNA TGTGCCAGTAGTCAGGGTAGCGGGAGTGGCTACAATGAGCAGTTCTTC.

The CDR3 sequence: CSARPGTSQETQYF. In DNA form, the CDR3 reads TGCAGCGCCCGACCCGGGACTAGTCAGGAGACCCAGTACTTC. The chain combines TRBV29-1 with TRBJ2-5; 8 positions match TRBD2. Germline CDR1 and CDR2: SQVTM and ANQGSEA. The CDR3 has 14 residues. V lost 7 bases and J lost 5; bases outside the gene matches: 12. Complete variable domain (other parts from reference TRBV29-1 and TRBJ2-5): SAVISQKPSRDICQRGTSLTIQCQVDSQVTMMFWYRQQPGQSLTLIATANQGSEATYESGFVIDKFPISRPNLTFSTLTVSNMSPEDSSIYLCSARPGTSQETQYFGPGTRLLVL.

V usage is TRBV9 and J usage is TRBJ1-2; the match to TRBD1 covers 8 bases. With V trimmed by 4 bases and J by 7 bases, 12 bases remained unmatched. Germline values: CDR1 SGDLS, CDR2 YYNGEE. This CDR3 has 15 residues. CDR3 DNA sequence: TGTGCCAGCAGCTCCACTAACAGGGGGGAGACTGGCTACACCTTC. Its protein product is CASSSTNRGETGYTF.

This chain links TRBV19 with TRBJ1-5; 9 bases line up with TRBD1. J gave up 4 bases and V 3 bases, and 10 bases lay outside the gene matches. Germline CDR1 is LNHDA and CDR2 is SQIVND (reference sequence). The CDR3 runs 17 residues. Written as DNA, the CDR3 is TGTGCCAGTAGTATCTTAGTGGACAGGGGACCAAATCAGCCCCAGCATTTT. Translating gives CASSILVDRGPNQPQHF. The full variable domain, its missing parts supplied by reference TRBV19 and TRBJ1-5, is DGGITQSPKYLFRKEGQNVTLSCEQNLNHDAMYWYRQDPGQGLRLIYYSQIVNDFQKGDIAEGYSVSREKKESFPLTVTSAQKNPTAFYLCASSILVDRGPNQPQHFGDGTRLSIL.

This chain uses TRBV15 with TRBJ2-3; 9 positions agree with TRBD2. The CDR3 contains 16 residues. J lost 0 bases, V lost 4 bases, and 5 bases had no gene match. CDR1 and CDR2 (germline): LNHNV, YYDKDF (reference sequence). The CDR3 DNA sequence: TGTGCCACCAGCAAAAGCGGGGGGCGGAGCACAGATACGCAGTATTTT. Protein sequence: CATSKSGGRSTDTQYF. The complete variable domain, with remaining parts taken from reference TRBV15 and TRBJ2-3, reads DAMVIQNPRYQVTQFGKPVTLSCSQTLNHNVMYWYQQKSSQAPKLLFHYYDKDFNNEADTPDNFQSRRPNTSFCFLDIRSPGLGDTAMYLCATSKSGGRSTDTQYFGPGTRLTVL.

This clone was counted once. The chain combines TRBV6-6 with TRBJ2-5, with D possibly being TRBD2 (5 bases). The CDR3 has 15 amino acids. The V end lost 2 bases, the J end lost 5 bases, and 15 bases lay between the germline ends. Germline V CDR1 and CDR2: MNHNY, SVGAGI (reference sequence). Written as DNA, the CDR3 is TGTGCCAGCAGTTACCCCCGGGATGCGAGGGAGACCCAGTACTTC. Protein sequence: CASSYPRDARETQYF.

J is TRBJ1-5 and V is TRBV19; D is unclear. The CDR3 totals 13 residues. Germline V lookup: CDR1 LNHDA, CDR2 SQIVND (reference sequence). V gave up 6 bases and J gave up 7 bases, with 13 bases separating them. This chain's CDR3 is CASSIRWRQPQHF. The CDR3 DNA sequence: TGTGCCAGTAGCATCAGGTGGAGGCAGCCCCAGCATTTT.

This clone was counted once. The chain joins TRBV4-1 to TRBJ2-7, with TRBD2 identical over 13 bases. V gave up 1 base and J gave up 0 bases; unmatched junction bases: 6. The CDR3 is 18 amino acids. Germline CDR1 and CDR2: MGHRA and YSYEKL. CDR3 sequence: CASSQGLAGGPLSYEQYF. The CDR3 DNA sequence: TGCGCCAGCAGCCAAGGACTAGCGGGAGGCCCACTCTCCTACGAGCAGTACTTC.

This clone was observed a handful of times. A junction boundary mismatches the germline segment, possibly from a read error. The CDR3 DNA reads TGTGCCAGCAGCCACGTCCCAGTCCTGAAGACTGAAGCTTTCTTT. This gives the protein CASSHVPVLKTEAFF. The chain recombines TRBV14 with TRBJ1-1, with D uncertain. Germline CDR1 reads SGHDN; CDR2 reads FVKESK. The CDR3 sequence is 15 residues long. Drawing the rest from reference TRBV14 and TRBJ1-1, the complete variable domain is EAGVTQFPSHSVIEKGQTVTLRCDPISGHDNLYWYRRVMGKEIKFLLHFVKESKQDESGMPNNRFLAERTGGTYSTLKVQPAELEDSGVYFCASSHVPVLKTEAFFGQGTRLTVV.

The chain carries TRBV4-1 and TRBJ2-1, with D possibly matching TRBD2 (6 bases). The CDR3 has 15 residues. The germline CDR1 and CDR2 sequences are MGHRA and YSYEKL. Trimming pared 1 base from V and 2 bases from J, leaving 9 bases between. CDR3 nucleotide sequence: TGCGCCAGCAGCCAAGTCGGGGGTCCCTACAATGAGCAGTTCTTC. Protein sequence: CASSQVGGPYNEQFF.

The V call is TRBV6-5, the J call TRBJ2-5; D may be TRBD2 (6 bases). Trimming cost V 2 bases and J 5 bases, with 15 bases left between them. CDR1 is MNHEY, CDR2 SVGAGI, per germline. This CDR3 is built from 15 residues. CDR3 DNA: TGTGCCAGCAGTTACGGGGGGATCATACGTGAGACCCAGTACTTC. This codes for CASSYGGIIRETQYF.